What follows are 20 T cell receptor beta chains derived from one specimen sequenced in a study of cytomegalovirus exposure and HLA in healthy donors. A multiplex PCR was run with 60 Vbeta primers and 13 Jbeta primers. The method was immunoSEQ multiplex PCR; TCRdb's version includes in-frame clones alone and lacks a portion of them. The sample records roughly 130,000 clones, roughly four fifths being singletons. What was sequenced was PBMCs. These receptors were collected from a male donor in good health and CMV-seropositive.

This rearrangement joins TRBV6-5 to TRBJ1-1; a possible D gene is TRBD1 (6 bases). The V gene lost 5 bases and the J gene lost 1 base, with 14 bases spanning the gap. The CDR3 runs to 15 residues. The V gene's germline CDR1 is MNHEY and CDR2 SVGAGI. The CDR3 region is CASSRDRTGNTEAFF. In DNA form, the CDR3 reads TGTGCCAGCAGTCGCGACAGGACGGGGAACACTGAAGCTTTCTTT.

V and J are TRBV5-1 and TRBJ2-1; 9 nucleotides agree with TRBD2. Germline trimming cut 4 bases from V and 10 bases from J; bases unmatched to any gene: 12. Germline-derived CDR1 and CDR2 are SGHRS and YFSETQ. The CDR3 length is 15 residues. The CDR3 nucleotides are TGCGCCAGCAGCCCGGGAAGTAGCGGGAGTTTAGAGCAGTTCTTC. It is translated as CASSPGSSGSLEQFF.

The CDR3 sequence is CASSPAGPEPHEQYF. CDR3 nucleotides: TGTGCCAGCAGCCCGGCGGGCCCGGAACCCCACGAGCAGTACTTC. The genes are TRBV27 and TRBJ2-5; tentative D call: TRBD2 (5 bases). The better agreement between TRBJ2-7 and the DNA end casts doubt on the J call. The CDR3 contains 15 residues. From germline, CDR1 is MNHEY and CDR2 SMNVEV (reference sequence).

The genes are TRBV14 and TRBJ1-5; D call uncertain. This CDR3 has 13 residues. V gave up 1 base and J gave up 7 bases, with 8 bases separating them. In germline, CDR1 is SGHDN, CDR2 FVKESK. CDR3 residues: CASSQAREQPQHF. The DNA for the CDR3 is TGTGCCAGCAGCCAAGCGCGGGAGCAGCCCCAGCATTTT.

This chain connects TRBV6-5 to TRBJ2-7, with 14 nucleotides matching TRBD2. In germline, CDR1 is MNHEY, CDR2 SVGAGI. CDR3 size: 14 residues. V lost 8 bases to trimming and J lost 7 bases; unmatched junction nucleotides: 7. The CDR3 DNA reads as TGTGCCAGCTCCGGACTAGCGGGAGGATTTGAGCAGTACTTC. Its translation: CASSGLAGGFEQYF.

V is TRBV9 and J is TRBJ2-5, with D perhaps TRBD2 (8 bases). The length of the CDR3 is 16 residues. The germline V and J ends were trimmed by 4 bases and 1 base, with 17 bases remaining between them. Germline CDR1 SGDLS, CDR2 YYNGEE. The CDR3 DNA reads TGTGCCAGCAGCCCAGGGGGTAGCGGGACCCAAGAGACCCAGTACTTC. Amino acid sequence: CASSPGGSGTQETQYF. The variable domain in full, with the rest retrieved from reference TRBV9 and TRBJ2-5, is DSGVTQTPKHLITATGQRVTLRCSPRSGDLSVYWYQQSLDQGLQFLIQYYNGEERAKGNILERFSAQQFPDLHSELNLSSLELGDSALYFCASSPGGSGTQETQYFGPGTRLLVL.

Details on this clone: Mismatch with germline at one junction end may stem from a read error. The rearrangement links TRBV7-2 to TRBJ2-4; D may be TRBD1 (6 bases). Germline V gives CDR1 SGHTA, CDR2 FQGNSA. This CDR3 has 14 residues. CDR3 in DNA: TGTGCCAGCAGCCCTACAGGGTCCAAAAACAGTCAGTACTTC. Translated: CASSPTGSKNSQYF.

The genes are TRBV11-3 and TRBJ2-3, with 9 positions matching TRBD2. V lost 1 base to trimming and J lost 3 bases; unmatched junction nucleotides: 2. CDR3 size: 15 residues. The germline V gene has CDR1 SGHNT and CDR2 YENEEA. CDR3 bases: TGTGCCAGCAGCTTAGGTAGCGGGAGTACAGATACGCAGTATTTT. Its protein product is CASSLGSGSTDTQYF.

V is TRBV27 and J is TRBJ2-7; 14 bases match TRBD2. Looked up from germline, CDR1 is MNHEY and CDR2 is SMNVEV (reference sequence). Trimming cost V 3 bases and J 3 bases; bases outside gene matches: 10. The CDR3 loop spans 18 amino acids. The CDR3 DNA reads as TGTGCCAGCAGTTTGGGACTAGCGGGAGCTGACAACCTCTACGAGCAGTACTTC. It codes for CASSLGLAGADNLYEQYF.

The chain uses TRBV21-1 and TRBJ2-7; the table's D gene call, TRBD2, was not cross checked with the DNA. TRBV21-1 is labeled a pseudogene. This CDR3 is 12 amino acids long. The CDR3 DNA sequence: TGTGCCAGCAGCCCCCAGGAGGGCGAGCAGTACTTC. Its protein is CASSPQEGEQYF.

The CDR3 region is CASSLSGGVYTDTQYF. The CDR3 DNA follows: TGTGCCAGCAGTTTGTCGGGGGGAGTATACACAGATACGCAGTATTTT. The gene calls are TRBV27 and TRBJ2-3; 7 bases match TRBD2. The germline gives CDR1 MNHEY, CDR2 SMNVEV (reference sequence). The CDR3 has 16 amino acids. V shed 3 bases, J shed 2 bases, and the junction held 8 bases outside the gene matches.

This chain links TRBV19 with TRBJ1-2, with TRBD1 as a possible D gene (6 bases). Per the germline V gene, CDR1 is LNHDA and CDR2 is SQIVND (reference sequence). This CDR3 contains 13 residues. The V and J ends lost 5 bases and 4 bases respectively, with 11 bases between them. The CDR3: CASSVGTLYGYTF. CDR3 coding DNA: TGTGCCAGTAGTGTGGGGACACTCTATGGCTACACCTTC.

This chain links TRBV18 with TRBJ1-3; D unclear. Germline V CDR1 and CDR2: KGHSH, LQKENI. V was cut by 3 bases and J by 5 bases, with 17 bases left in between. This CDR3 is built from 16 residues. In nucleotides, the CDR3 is TGTGCCAGCTCACCGTCGACTCAAATCGGCCGAAACACCATATATTTT. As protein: CASSPSTQIGRNTIYF.

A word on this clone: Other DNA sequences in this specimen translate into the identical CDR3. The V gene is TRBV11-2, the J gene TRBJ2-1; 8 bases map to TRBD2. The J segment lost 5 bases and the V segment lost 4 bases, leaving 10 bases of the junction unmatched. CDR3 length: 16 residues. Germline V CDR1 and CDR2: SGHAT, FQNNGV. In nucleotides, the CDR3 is TGTGCCAGCAGCTCTATAGCGGGAAGTAGGGACAATGAGCAGTTCTTC. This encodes CASSSIAGSRDNEQFF.

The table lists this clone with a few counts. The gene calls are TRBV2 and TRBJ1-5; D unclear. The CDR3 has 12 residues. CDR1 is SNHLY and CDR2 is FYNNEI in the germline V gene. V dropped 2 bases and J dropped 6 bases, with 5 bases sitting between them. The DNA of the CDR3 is TGTGCCAGCAGTGAATGGCTTCAGCCCCAGCATTTT. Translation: CASSEWLQPQHF.

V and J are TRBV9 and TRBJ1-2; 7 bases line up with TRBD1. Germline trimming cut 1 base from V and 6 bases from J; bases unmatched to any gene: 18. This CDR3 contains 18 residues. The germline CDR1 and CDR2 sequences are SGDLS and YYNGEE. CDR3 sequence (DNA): TGTGCCAGCAGCGTAAATAATGACAGGGAACCAACCAAGAATGGCTACACCTTC. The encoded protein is CASSVNNDREPTKNGYTF.

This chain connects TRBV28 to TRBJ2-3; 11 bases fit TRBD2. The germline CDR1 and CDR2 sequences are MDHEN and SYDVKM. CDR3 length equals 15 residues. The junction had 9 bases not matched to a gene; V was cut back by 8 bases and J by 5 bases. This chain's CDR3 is CASYSGRAGQDTQYF. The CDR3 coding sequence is TGTGCCAGCTATAGCGGGAGGGCCGGTCAAGATACGCAGTATTTT. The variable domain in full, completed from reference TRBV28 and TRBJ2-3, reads DVKVTQSSRYLVKRTGEKVFLECVQDMDHENMFWYRQDPGLGLRLIYFSYDVKMKEKGDIPEGYSVSREKKERFSLILESASTNQTSMYLCASYSGRAGQDTQYFGPGTRLTVL.

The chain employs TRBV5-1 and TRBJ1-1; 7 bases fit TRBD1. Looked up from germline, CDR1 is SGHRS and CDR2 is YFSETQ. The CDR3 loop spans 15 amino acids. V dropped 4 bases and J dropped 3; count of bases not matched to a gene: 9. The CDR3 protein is CASSVRQGPDTEAFF. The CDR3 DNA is TGCGCCAGCAGCGTGAGACAGGGTCCGGACACTGAAGCTTTCTTT.

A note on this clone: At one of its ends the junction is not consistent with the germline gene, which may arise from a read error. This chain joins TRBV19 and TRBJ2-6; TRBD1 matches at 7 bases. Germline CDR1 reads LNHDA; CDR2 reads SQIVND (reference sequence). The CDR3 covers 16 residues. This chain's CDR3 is CASSIWDSSGANGLTF. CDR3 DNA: TGTGCCAGTAGTATATGGGACAGCTCTGGGGCCAACGGCCTGACTTTC. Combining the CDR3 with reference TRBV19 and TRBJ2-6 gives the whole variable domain DGGITQSPKYLFRKEGQNVTLSCEQNLNHDAMYWYRQDPGQGLRLIYYSQIVNDFQKGDIAEGYSVSREKKESFPLTVTSAQKNPTAFYLCASSIWDSSGANGLTFGAGSRLTVL.

The DNA of the CDR3 is TGTGCCAGTAGTAGGACTGGGACAGGGGGCCCCTCTCAAGAGACCCAGTACTTC. The encoded protein is CASSRTGTGGPSQETQYF. The rearrangement joins TRBV19 to TRBJ2-5; 12 nucleotides align to TRBD1. This CDR3 region has 18 residues. The trim removed 4 bases at V and 2 bases at J, leaving 11 bases unmatched. CDR1 is LNHDA, CDR2 SQIVND, per germline (reference sequence).